These 20 T cell receptor beta chains share one sample of origin, sequenced in a study of shared clonotypes between healthy human individuals (dated by TCRdb to the early 2020s). The protocol used for the library was the immunoSEQ multiplex PCR assay. TCRdb holds this immuneACCESS table with in-frame rearrangements only. Some clones are missing; in checked studies, unresolved V genes explain under half, and the rest has no known cause. The table for this sample lists 2 million to 3 million clones; just over 90% of them were counted only once. The top ten clonotypes cover 0.14% of the sample. Material for sequencing was naive CD4+ T cells sorted from blood. According to the study, the label for this sample's cell subset or site signals: CD45RA+ positively selected. The receptors originated from a man aged 18 to 29 in good health.

Concerning this clone itself: Other nucleotide sequences in the sample specify the same CDR3. The CDR3 region is CASSQGDRETQYF. CDR3 sequence (DNA): TGCGCCAGCAGCCAGGGGGATCGGGAGACCCAGTACTTC. J is TRBJ2-5 and V is TRBV4-1, with D perhaps TRBD1 or TRBD2 (5 bases each). Germline V gene data show CDR1 as MGHRA and CDR2 as YSYEKL. This CDR3 has 13 residues. V lost 3 bases and J lost 5, with 10 bases in between.

The chain carries TRBV5-1 and TRBJ2-4, with 8 bases matching TRBD1. J lost 0 bases, V lost 4 bases, and 6 bases had no gene match. The length of the CDR3 is 16 residues. Germline V gene sequence: CDR1 SGHRS, CDR2 YFSETQ. CDR3 DNA sequence: TGCGCCAGCAGCACCGGGACAGGATCAGCCAAAAACATTCAGTACTTC. It translates to CASSTGTGSAKNIQYF.

This clone was observed once. The rearrangement uses TRBV29-1 and TRBJ2-3, with 11 positions matching TRBD1. The CDR3 totals 17 residues. CDR1 and CDR2 (germline): SQVTM, ANQGSEA. Losses at the gene ends were 4 bases for V and 2 bases for J; bases not matched to a gene: 11. Written as DNA, the CDR3 is TGCAGCGTTGTTTGGACAGGGGGCTTCACCAACACAGATACGCAGTATTTT. It translates to CSVVWTGGFTNTDTQYF.

With regard to this clone: The sample carries other DNA sequences with the same CDR3. This chain connects TRBV6-1 to TRBJ2-7; perhaps TRBD2 as D (6 bases). V was trimmed by 0 bases and J by 2 bases, leaving 11 bases between them. Germline lookup yields CDR1 MNHNS and CDR2 SASEGT. This CDR3 is 15 amino acids long. The CDR3 is CASSEAGGVPYEQYF. As DNA, the CDR3 is TGTGCCAGCAGTGAAGCAGGAGGGGTTCCCTACGAGCAGTACTTC.

V usage is TRBV7-2 and J usage is TRBJ1-5; 7 nucleotides align to TRBD1. In germline, CDR1 is SGHTA, CDR2 FQGNSA. The trim removed 2 bases at V and 4 bases at J, leaving 5 bases unmatched. The CDR3 totals 15 residues. The CDR3 region is CASSLTDRPNQPQHF. Here the CDR3 DNA reads TGTGCCAGCAGCTTAACGGACAGGCCTAATCAGCCCCAGCATTTT.

The V call is TRBV27, the J call TRBJ1-4; maybe TRBD1 (5 bases). Germline values: CDR1 MNHEY, CDR2 SMNVEV (reference sequence). V was clipped by 8 bases and J by 2 bases, with 15 bases between them. CDR3 size: 15 residues. As DNA, the CDR3 is TGTGCCAGCGCCCACGGGGCGCGTACTAATGAAAAACTGTTTTTT. Translated: CASAHGARTNEKLFF.

Points on this clone: Other DNA sequences in the same sample also yield this CDR3. The gene calls are TRBV18 and TRBJ2-7; 8 nucleotides align to TRBD1. The trim removed 6 bases at V and 0 bases at J, leaving 4 bases unmatched. This CDR3 comprises 14 residues. Germline values: CDR1 KGHSH, CDR2 LQKENI. The CDR3 nucleotides are TGTGCCAGCTCCGCCGGGACAGGCTCCTACGAGCAGTACTTC. Translating it yields CASSAGTGSYEQYF.

The V gene is TRBV6-6, the J gene TRBJ2-7; 7 bases fit TRBD2. The germline gives CDR1 MNHNY, CDR2 SVGAGI (reference sequence). With V trimmed by 2 bases and J by 3 bases, 4 bases remained unmatched. The CDR3 consists of 14 residues. The CDR3 DNA is TGTGCCAGCAGTTACCGTAGCGGGCTCTACGAGCAGTACTTC. This encodes CASSYRSGLYEQYF.

J is TRBJ1-5 and V is TRBV30, with D unresolved. Germline V lookup: CDR1 GTSNPN, CDR2 SVGIG (reference sequence). Trimming removed 2 bases at V and 9 bases at J, with 11 bases between. This CDR3 has 12 residues. CDR3 loop: CAWSLQTGPQHF. CDR3 nucleotide sequence: TGTGCCTGGAGTCTTCAAACTGGGCCCCAGCATTTT.

V usage is TRBV28 and J usage is TRBJ2-7; no clear D. Germline V gene sequence: CDR1 MDHEN, CDR2 SYDVKM. This CDR3 has 11 residues. Trimming left V 8 bases short and J 3 bases short, with 8 bases between. This CDR3 reads CASLNVYEQYF. CDR3 bases: TGTGCCAGCTTAAATGTCTACGAGCAGTACTTC. Full variable domain (remainder filled in from reference TRBV28 and TRBJ2-7): DVKVTQSSRYLVKRTGEKVFLECVQDMDHENMFWYRQDPGLGLRLIYFSYDVKMKEKGDIPEGYSVSREKKERFSLILESASTNQTSMYLCASLNVYEQYFGPGTRLTVT.

This clone was recorded once. This chain joins TRBV19 and TRBJ2-1, with no clear D. Trimming pared 9 bases from V and 6 bases from J, leaving 12 bases between. CDR1 and CDR2 from the germline V gene are LNHDA and SQIVND (reference sequence). CDR3 length equals 12 residues. CDR3 sequence: CASHDVANEQFF. The DNA of the CDR3 is TGTGCCAGCCACGACGTCGCCAATGAGCAGTTCTTC.

Comment on this clone: Other DNA sequences in the same sample also yield this CDR3. The chain recombines TRBV11-1 with TRBJ2-7; D not certain. V gave up 1 base and J gave up 1 base, with 5 bases separating them. The germline CDR1 and CDR2 sequences are SGHAT and FQDESV (reference sequence). The CDR3 has 13 residues. Here the CDR3 reads CASSLGQSYEQYF. The CDR3 DNA reads TGTGCCAGCAGCTTAGGGCAGTCCTACGAGCAGTACTTC.

This rearrangement joins TRBV30 to TRBJ2-2; D possibly corresponds to TRBD1 (7 bases). Germline V gives CDR1 GTSNPN, CDR2 SVGIG (reference sequence). V gave up 0 bases and J gave up 2 bases, with 13 bases separating them. The CDR3 is 16 amino acids. DNA for the CDR3: TGTGCCTGGAGTGTTAACAGGGGAGGAAACACCGGGGAGCTGTTTTTT. It is translated as CAWSVNRGGNTGELFF.

V is TRBV5-1 and J is TRBJ1-1; D uncertain. CDR3 length equals 14 residues. Germline CDR1 reads SGHRS; CDR2 reads YFSETQ. Trimming pared 0 bases from V and 1 base from J, leaving 7 bases between. CDR3 coding DNA: TGCGCCAGCAGCTTGGTACAGCAGAACACTGAAGCTTTCTTT. The encoded protein is CASSLVQQNTEAFF.

The chain joins TRBV6-1 to TRBJ2-2; D remains unclear. CDR3 length equals 13 residues. With 4 bases removed from V and 4 bases from J, the gap between germline ends came to 7 bases. Germline V gives CDR1 MNHNS, CDR2 SASEGT. This chain's CDR3 is CASSATVTGELFF. The CDR3 DNA reads TGTGCCAGCAGTGCTACGGTCACCGGGGAGCTGTTTTTT.

The chain couples TRBV5-6 to TRBJ1-5, with 7 bases fitting TRBD1. Germline V gene sequence: CDR1 SGHDT, CDR2 YYEEEE. The CDR3 sequence is 14 residues long. V lost 3 bases and J lost 3; bases outside the gene matches: 3. The CDR3: CASSSGGTNQPQHF. CDR3 in DNA: TGTGCCAGCAGCTCAGGGGGTACCAATCAGCCCCAGCATTTT.

The chain joins TRBV5-1 to TRBJ2-1; 7 nucleotides match TRBD2. Germline V gene sequence: CDR1 SGHRS, CDR2 YFSETQ. The CDR3 has 16 residues. V lost 4 bases and J lost 5; bases outside the gene matches: 12. CDR3 protein: CASSPASGTTNNEQFF. The CDR3 nucleotides read TGCGCCAGCAGCCCGGCCTCCGGGACTACCAACAATGAGCAGTTCTTC.

As to this clone: This specimen includes other DNA sequences encoding the same CDR3. This sequence joins TRBV11-2 and TRBJ1-4; D is perhaps TRBD1 (5 bases). The CDR3 is made up of 15 amino acids. Germline V lookup: CDR1 SGHAT, CDR2 FQNNGV. V was clipped by 0 bases and J by 3 bases, with 8 bases between them. Written as DNA, the CDR3 is TGTGCCAGCAGCTTAGAGGGGACGGCTAATGAAAAACTGTTTTTT. Amino acids: CASSLEGTANEKLFF.

As DNA, the CDR3 is TGTGCCAGCAGCGAGCAAGGGCGGGTCTATGGCTACACCTTC. It translates to CASSEQGRVYGYTF. The chain uses TRBV2 and TRBJ1-2; D ambiguous. The V gene's germline CDR1 is SNHLY and CDR2 FYNNEI. This CDR3 region has 14 residues. V gave up 6 bases and J gave up 4 bases, with 15 bases separating them.

With regard to this clone: Other DNA sequences in this specimen translate into the identical CDR3. J is TRBJ2-3 and V is TRBV5-1; 8 bases fit TRBD1. Germline V gives CDR1 SGHRS, CDR2 YFSETQ. The CDR3 consists of 14 residues. V was pared by 4 bases and J by 4 bases, with 5 bases of the junction left unmatched. The CDR3 here is CASSHGQGPDTQYF. The CDR3 nucleotides are TGCGCCAGCAGCCATGGACAGGGTCCAGATACGCAGTATTTT.